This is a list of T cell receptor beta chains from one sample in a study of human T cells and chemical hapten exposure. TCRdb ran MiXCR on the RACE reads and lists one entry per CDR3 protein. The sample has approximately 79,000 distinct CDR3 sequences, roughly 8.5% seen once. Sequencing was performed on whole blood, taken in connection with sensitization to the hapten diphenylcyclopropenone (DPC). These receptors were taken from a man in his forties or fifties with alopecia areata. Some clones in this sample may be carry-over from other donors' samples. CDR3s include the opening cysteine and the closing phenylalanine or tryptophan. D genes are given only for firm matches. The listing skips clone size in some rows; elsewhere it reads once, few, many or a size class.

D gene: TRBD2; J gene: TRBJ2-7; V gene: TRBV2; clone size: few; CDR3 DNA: TGTGCCAGCAGTGAAACCTGGGCGACTAGCGGGAGGGCCCGGCAGTACTTC; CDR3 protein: CASSETWATSGRARQYF
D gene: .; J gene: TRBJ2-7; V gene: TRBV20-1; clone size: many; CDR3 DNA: TGCAGTGCTAGCTCCACGGGGCTTTCTAGCTCCTACGAGCAGTACTTC; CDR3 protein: CSASSTGLSSSYEQYF
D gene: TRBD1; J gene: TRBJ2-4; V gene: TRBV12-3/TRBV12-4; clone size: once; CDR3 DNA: TGTGCCAGCAGTTTATGGGGAATGAGAGGGACAGACAAAAACATTCAGTACTTC; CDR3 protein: CASSLWGMRGTDKNIQYF
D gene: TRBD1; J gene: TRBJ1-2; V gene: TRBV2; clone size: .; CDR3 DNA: TGTGCCAGCAGTTACGACAGGGACCATGGCTACACCTTC; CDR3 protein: CASSYDRDHGYTF
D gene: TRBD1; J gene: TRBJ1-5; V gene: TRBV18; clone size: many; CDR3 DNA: TGTGCCAGCTCACTGGGACAGGGCAGCAATCAGCCCCAGCATTTT; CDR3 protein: CASSLGQGSNQPQHF
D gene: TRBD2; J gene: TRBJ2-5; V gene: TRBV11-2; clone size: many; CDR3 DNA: TGTGCCAGCAGCCGACTAGCGGGAGGATTCCAAGAGACCCAGTACTTC; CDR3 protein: CASSRLAGGFQETQYF
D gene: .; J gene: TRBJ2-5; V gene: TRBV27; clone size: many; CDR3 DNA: TGTGCCAGCAGTAGGTACCAAGAGACCCAGTACTTC; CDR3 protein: CASSRYQETQYF
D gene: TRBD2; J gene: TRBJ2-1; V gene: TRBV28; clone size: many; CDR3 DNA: TGTGCCAGCAGTAGACCTCCCGGGACTAGTAGAAACAATGAGCAGTTCTTC; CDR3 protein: CASSRPPGTSRNNEQFF
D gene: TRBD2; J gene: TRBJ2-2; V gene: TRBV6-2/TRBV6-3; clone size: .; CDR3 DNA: TGTGCCAGTGGACTAGCGGTCACCGGGGAGCTGTTTTTT; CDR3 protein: CASGLAVTGELFF
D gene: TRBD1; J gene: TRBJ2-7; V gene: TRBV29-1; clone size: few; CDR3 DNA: TGCAGCGTGGCCGGGACAGGGCCCAGGGAGCAGTACTTC; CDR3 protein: CSVAGTGPREQYF
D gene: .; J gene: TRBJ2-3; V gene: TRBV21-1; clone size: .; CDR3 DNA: TGTGCTCAGTCTACCGGGACAGGGGAAGATACGCAGTATTTT; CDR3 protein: CAQSTGTGEDTQYF
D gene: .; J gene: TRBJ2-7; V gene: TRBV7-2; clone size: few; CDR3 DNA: TGTGCCAGCAGCTTCCCTCCCCATATCGAGCAGTACTTC; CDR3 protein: CASSFPPHIEQYF
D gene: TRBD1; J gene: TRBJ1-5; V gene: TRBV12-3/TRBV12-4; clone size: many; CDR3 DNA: TGTGCCAGCGCGACAGGGGATAGCAATCAGCCCCAGCATTTT; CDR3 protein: CASATGDSNQPQHF
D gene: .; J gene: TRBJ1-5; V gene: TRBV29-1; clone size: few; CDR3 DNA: TGCAGCGTTAAACACAGCAGCAATCAGCCCCAGCATTTT; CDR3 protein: CSVKHSSNQPQHF
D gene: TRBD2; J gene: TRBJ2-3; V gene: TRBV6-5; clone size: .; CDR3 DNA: TGTGCCAGCAGTTACGTTAGCGGGAGACTCACAGATACGCAGTATTTT; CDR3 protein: CASSYVSGRLTDTQYF
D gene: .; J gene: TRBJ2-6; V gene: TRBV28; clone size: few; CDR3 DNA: TGTGCCAGCAATCCCAAAGGGACTGGGGCCAACGTCCTGACTTTC; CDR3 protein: CASNPKGTGANVLTF
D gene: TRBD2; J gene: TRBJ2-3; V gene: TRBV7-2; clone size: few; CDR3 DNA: TGTGCCAGCAGCTTAAGTCCTAACCCGGGACTAGCGGGAGCGACCGAAGATACGCAGTATTTT; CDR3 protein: CASSLSPNPGLAGATEDTQYF
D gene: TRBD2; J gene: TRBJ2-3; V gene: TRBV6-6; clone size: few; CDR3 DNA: TGTGCCAGCAGTTATTCGGGACTAGCGGGGCAGACAGATACGCAGTATTTT; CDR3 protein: CASSYSGLAGQTDTQYF
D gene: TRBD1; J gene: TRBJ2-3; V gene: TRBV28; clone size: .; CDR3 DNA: TGTGCCAGCAGCCGGGACAGGGGAGTAGATACGCAGTATTTT; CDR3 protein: CASSRDRGVDTQYF
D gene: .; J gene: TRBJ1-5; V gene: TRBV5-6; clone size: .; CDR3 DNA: TGTGCCAGCAGCCTTCCAAATCAGCCCCAGCATTTT; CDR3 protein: CASSLPNQPQHF
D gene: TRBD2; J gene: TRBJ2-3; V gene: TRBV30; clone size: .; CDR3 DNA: TGTGCCTGGAGTGGACTCGGACTAGCGGCAGATACGCAGTATTTT; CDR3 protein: CAWSGLGLAADTQYF
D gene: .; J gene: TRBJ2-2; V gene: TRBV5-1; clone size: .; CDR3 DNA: TGCGCCAGCAGCTTGGATGCTAGTACCCCCGGGGAGCTGTTTTTT; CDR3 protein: CASSLDASTPGELFF
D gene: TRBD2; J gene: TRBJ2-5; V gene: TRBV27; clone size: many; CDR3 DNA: TGTGCCAGCAGTTTATCGGGACTAGCGGCACAAGAGACCCAGTACTTC; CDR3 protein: CASSLSGLAAQETQYF
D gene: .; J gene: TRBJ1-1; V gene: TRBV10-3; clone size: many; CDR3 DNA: TGTGCCATCAGCCCGGGGCCCCCTGAAGCTTTCTTT; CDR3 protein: CAISPGPPEAFF
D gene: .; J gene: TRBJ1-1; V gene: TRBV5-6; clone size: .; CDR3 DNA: TGTGCCAGCAGCTTGGTGGGGCAGGGGATTTACACTGAAGCTTTCTTT; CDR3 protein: CASSLVGQGIYTEAFF